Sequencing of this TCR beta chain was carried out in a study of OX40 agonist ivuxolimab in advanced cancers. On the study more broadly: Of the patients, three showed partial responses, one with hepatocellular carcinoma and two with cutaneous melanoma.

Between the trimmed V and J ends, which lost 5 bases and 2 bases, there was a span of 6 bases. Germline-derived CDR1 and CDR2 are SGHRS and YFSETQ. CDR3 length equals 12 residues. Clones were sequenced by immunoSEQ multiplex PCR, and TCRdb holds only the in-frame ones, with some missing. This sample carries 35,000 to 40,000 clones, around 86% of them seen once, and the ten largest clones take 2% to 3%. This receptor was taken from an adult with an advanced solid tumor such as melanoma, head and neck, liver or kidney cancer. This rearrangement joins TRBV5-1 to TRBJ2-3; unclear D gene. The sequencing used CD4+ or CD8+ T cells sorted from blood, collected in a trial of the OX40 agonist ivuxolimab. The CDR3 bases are TGCGCCAGCAGTAACCTCACAGATACGCAGTATTTT. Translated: CASSNLTDTQYF.